What follows are 13 T cell receptor beta chains derived from one specimen sequenced in a study of cytomegalovirus exposure and HLA in healthy donors. Primers included in the PCR were 60 Vbeta and 13 Jbeta primers. Sequenced by immunoSEQ multiplex PCR; TCRdb stores in-frame clones only, minus some. Seen here are more than 100,000 clones, 65% to 80% observed once, and the top ten hold 10% to 13%. What was sequenced was PBMCs. All receptors come from a woman aged 18-29 years in good health and CMV-seropositive.

The chain recombines TRBV5-8 with TRBJ1-6, with a weak D call TRBD1 (5 bases). Germline CDR1 is SGHTS and CDR2 is YDEGEE. V lost 7 bases and J lost 5, with 7 bases in between. The CDR3 is 12 amino acids. DNA of the CDR3: TGTGCCAGCGGAGGGGATAATTCACCCCTCCACTTT. Residues: CASGGDNSPLHF.

The CDR3 DNA reads TGTGCCAGCAGCTTAATTGAGACTAGCTATCCGTACTTC. This codes for CASSLIETSYPYF. This chain joins TRBV7-8 and TRBJ2-5, with 7 bases fitting TRBD2. The CDR3 totals 13 residues. The ends lost 2 bases at V and 13 bases at J; junction bases unmatched: 10. Germline lookup yields CDR1 SGHVS and CDR2 FQNEAQ.

This clone was counted a few times. The CDR3 nucleotides are TGCGCCAGCAGCGGAACAGGGTTGGTTGCCTATGGCTACACCTTC. Protein: CASSGTGLVAYGYTF. The chain couples TRBV5-1 to TRBJ1-2, with a possible D match to TRBD1 (6 bases). The CDR3 spans 15 residues. V gave up 4 bases and J gave up 4 bases, with 17 bases separating them. The germline V gene encodes CDR1 SGHRS and CDR2 YFSETQ.

The gene calls are TRBV6-5 and TRBJ1-2; weak D call: TRBD1 (5 bases). CDR1 and CDR2 (germline): MNHEY, SVGAGI. The V gene lost 6 bases and the J gene lost 5 bases, with 16 bases spanning the gap. CDR3 length: 14 amino acids. The CDR3 here is CASRTWGVGYGYTF. The CDR3 nucleotides are TGTGCCAGCAGGACGTGGGGGGTAGGGTATGGCTACACCTTC.

This chain connects TRBV27 to TRBJ2-5; D possibly corresponds to TRBD1 (5 bases). Trimming took off 6 bases at V and 7 bases at J, with 18 bases between the two ends. The CDR3 consists of 14 residues. CDR1 is MNHEY and CDR2 is SMNVEV in the germline V gene (reference sequence). DNA for the CDR3: TGTGCCAGCAGCAACCTAGGGGTCCTGAGGACCCAGTACTTC. Its protein product is CASSNLGVLRTQYF.

CDR3 residues: CASSDFRDNDQPQHF. The CDR3 DNA is TGTGCCAGCAGCGATTTCCGGGACAACGATCAGCCCCAGCATTTT. The chain employs TRBV7-9 and TRBJ1-5; tentative D call: TRBD1 (6 bases). Germline V gene lookup returns CDR1 SEHNR and CDR2 FQNEAQ (reference sequence). V lost 5 bases and J lost 5, with 16 bases in between. This CDR3 is built from 15 residues.

The rearrangement links TRBV9 to TRBJ2-3; TRBD1 matches 7 bases. V gave up 0 bases and J gave up 5 bases; unmatched junction bases: 3. The V gene's germline CDR1 is SGDLS and CDR2 YYNGEE. The CDR3 is 14 amino acids. CDR3 nucleotides: TGTGCCAGCAGCGTAGATAGGGGGCTAGATACGCAGTATTTT. Its translation: CASSVDRGLDTQYF.

This rearrangement joins TRBV27 to TRBJ2-3; 8 bases align to TRBD2. Trimming removed 0 bases from V and 5 bases from J; junction bases left unmatched: 7. The CDR3 length is 16 residues. Looked up from germline, CDR1 is MNHEY and CDR2 is SMNVEV (reference sequence). CDR3 protein: CASSLSSGSVRDTQYF. The CDR3 region has the DNA TGTGCCAGCAGTTTATCGAGCGGGAGTGTAAGAGATACGCAGTATTTT.

CDR3 amino acids: CASRQIRQGAAGNTIYF. The CDR3 DNA follows: TGTGCCAGCAGACAAATCCGACAGGGGGCGGCTGGAAACACCATATATTTT. J is TRBJ1-3 and V is TRBV7-9, with 10 bases fitting TRBD1. Germline trimming cut 6 bases from V and 2 bases from J; bases unmatched to any gene: 10. This CDR3 is built from 17 residues. The germline V gene encodes CDR1 SEHNR and CDR2 FQNEAQ (reference sequence).

This clone was seen more than once but under ten times. The chain employs TRBV5-6 and TRBJ1-5, with D tentatively TRBD1 (5 bases). This CDR3 is 15 amino acids long. V gave up 0 bases and J gave up 3 bases, with 10 bases separating them. Germline loops: CDR1 SGHDT, CDR2 YYEEEE. The CDR3 sequence: CASSLAGGNNQPQHF. The CDR3 nucleotides are TGTGCCAGCAGCTTGGCGGGGGGGAACAATCAGCCCCAGCATTTT.

This clone was seen only once. J is TRBJ2-4 and V is TRBV7-9; TRBD2 is a possible D gene (5 bases). CDR1 SEHNR and CDR2 FQNEAQ come from the germline V gene (reference sequence). V lost 2 bases to trimming and J lost 6 bases, with 8 bases between them. The CDR3 has 13 amino acids. In nucleotides, the CDR3 is TGTGCCAGCAGCTTAAGTGAGGGAAACATTCAGTACTTC. This gives the protein CASSLSEGNIQYF.

The chain couples TRBV5-4 to TRBJ2-2, with a possible D match to TRBD1 (5 bases). The CDR3 is 13 residues long. Germline assignment: CDR1 SGHNT and CDR2 YYREEE (reference sequence). The CDR3 loop reads CAFQDMNTGELFF. In DNA, the CDR3 is TGTGCTTTCCAGGACATGAACACCGGGGAGCTGTTTTTT.

Worth noting for this clone: Distinct nucleotide sequences in the sample also encode this CDR3. The V and J genes are TRBV9 and TRBJ1-4, with a tentative D call TRBD1 (5 bases). CDR1 SGDLS and CDR2 YYNGEE come from the germline V gene. V lost 0 bases and J lost 5, with 8 bases in between. CDR3 length: 14 residues. CDR3 region: CASSVGQGNEKLFF. The CDR3 nucleotides are TGTGCCAGCAGCGTAGGGCAGGGCAATGAAAAACTGTTTTTT.